This TCR beta chain was profiled in a study of a mutant IDH1 vaccine in newly diagnosed glioma. Sample time point: week 35, safety follow-up. Topical imiquimod was applied with each vaccine dose, which held 300 ug of mutant IDH1 20-mer peptide. New astrocytomas of WHO grade 3 or 4 that were IDH1-mutant and ATRX-lost were found in the donors. CDR3 length: 15 residues. V was clipped by 2 bases and J by 5 bases, with 15 bases between them. Germline lookup yields CDR1 LNHDA and CDR2 SQIVND (reference sequence). Produced via immunoSEQ multiplex PCR; TCRdb's table is partial and in-frame only. The data contain about 72,000 clones, 80% to 85% of them seen just once; the ten biggest clones take up more than 10%. Comment on this clone: Its antigen is not known.

This material consisted of PBMCs, taken from a glioma patient whose treatment included an IDH1 peptide vaccine. The rearrangement uses TRBV19 and TRBJ1-2, with D unresolved. The receptor was derived from a man younger than 30 with glioma. The CDR3 sequence: CASSITPDAKYGYTF. CDR3 nucleotide sequence: TGTGCCAGTAGTATAACCCCGGACGCGAAGTATGGCTACACCTTC. The whole variable domain, remainder taken from reference TRBV19 and TRBJ1-2, is DGGITQSPKYLFRKEGQNVTLSCEQNLNHDAMYWYRQDPGQGLRLIYYSQIVNDFQKGDIAEGYSVSREKKESFPLTVTSAQKNPTAFYLCASSITPDAKYGYTFGSGTRLTVV.